The 15 T cell receptor beta chains below were found in one sample sequenced in a study of cytomegalovirus exposure and HLA in healthy donors (dated by TCRdb to the late 2010s). Libraries were constructed by the immunoSEQ multiplex PCR assay. TCRdb carries this immuneACCESS record with in-frame sequences only. Its versions omit some clonotypes, under half of them owing to an unresolved V gene in the studies checked, with the rest unexplained. The sample table records tens of thousands of clones; around 85% of these occur just once. The top ten clones comprise about 3% of the sample. Material for sequencing was PBMCs. The origin of the receptors is a man under 40 in good health and CMV-seronegative.

The chain couples TRBV21-1 to TRBJ1-2; the DNA was not compared with TRBD1, the D call given in the table. TRBV21-1 is a documented pseudogene. The CDR3 sequence is 14 residues long. The CDR3 DNA reads as TGTGCCAGCAGCTCCACAGGGGTGACACATGGCTACACCTTC. Its protein product is CASSSTGVTHGYTF.

As for this clone: A junction end diverges from the germline sequence, so it may reflect a read error. V gene TRBV7-7 combines with J gene TRBJ2-2; a weak D match, TRBD1 (6 bases). CDR1 is SSHAT and CDR2 is FNYEAQ in the germline V gene (reference sequence). This CDR3 contains 15 residues. Here the CDR3 reads CASSIDRMNTGELFF. CDR3 DNA sequence: TGTGCTAGCAGCATAGACAGGATGAACACCGGGGAGCTGTTTTTT.

The chain couples TRBV7-9 to TRBJ1-5; a weak D match, TRBD1 (6 bases). The length of the CDR3 is 16 residues. Germline CDR1 SEHNR, CDR2 FQNEAQ (reference sequence). V shed 5 bases and J shed 0 bases, with 14 bases lying between them. CDR3: CASSGATGLSNQPQHF. CDR3 DNA sequence: TGTGCCAGCAGCGGAGCGACAGGCCTTAGCAATCAGCCCCAGCATTTT.

V gene TRBV4-2 combines with J gene TRBJ1-5, with 9 positions matching TRBD1. The length of the CDR3 is 15 residues. Trimming took 7 bases from V and 6 from J; bases not matched to a gene: 10. From germline, CDR1 is LGHNA and CDR2 YNFKEQ. This CDR3 reads CASNPEQGARQPQHF. CDR3 sequence (DNA): TGTGCCAGCAACCCCGAACAGGGGGCACGTCAGCCCCAGCATTTT.

CDR3 nucleotides: TGTGCCAGCAGGACGGACAGTTTCAATCAGCCCCAGCATTTT. Its translation is CASRTDSFNQPQHF. The chain links TRBV28 to TRBJ1-5, with TRBD1 as a possible D gene (6 bases). This CDR3 is built from 14 residues. The germline V gene encodes CDR1 MDHEN and CDR2 SYDVKM. V lost 6 bases, J lost 3 bases, and 12 bases lay in between. Supplemented by reference TRBV28 and TRBJ1-5, the full variable domain reads DVKVTQSSRYLVKRTGEKVFLECVQDMDHENMFWYRQDPGLGLRLIYFSYDVKMKEKGDIPEGYSVSREKKERFSLILESASTNQTSMYLCASRTDSFNQPQHFGDGTRLSIL.

V is TRBV12-5 and J is TRBJ1-2, with TRBD1 matching 8 bases. The CDR3 sequence is 13 residues long. Trimming at V came to 4 bases and at J to 8 bases, leaving 6 bases not matched to a gene. Germline V gives CDR1 LGHNT, CDR2 FRNRAP. The CDR3 loop reads CASGSQGVRGYTF. CDR3 nucleotide sequence: TGTGCTAGTGGTTCACAGGGGGTTAGGGGCTACACCTTC.

This chain connects TRBV28 to TRBJ2-5, with 15 nucleotides matching TRBD2. CDR1 MDHEN and CDR2 SYDVKM come from the germline V gene. The CDR3 has 17 residues. V gave up 7 bases and J gave up 3 bases; unmatched junction bases: 9. The DNA for the CDR3 is TGTGCCAGCACTTTCTCCCGGACTAGCGGGGGGGAAGAGACCCAGTACTTC. This sequence encodes CASTFSRTSGGEETQYF.

The chain couples TRBV15 to TRBJ1-5; D perhaps matches TRBD1 (5 bases). Trimming took 4 bases from V and 0 from J, leaving 7 bases between them. The CDR3 is 14 amino acids. Germline lookup yields CDR1 LNHNV and CDR2 YYDKDF (reference sequence). Written as DNA, the CDR3 is TGTGCCACCAGCACGGACACTAGCAATCAGCCCCAGCATTTT. Its translation: CATSTDTSNQPQHF.

The DNA of the CDR3 is TGTGCCAGCAGCTTGGCGGGGGGCACACAGCCCCAGCATTTT. Its translation is CASSLAGGTQPQHF. The gene calls are TRBV5-4 and TRBJ1-5; perhaps TRBD1 as D (6 bases). Trimming took off 0 bases at V and 7 bases at J, with 11 bases between the two ends. Germline V CDR1 and CDR2: SGHNT, YYREEE (reference sequence). This CDR3 spans 14 amino acids.

The chain carries TRBV7-2 and TRBJ2-1; 9 bases map to TRBD2. Germline values: CDR1 SGHTA, CDR2 FQGNSA. J gave up 1 base and V 2 bases, and 6 bases lay outside the gene matches. The CDR3 spans 17 residues. DNA for the CDR3: TGTGCCAGCAGCTTATTGGCTAGCGGGGTTTCCTACAATGAGCAGTTCTTC. Translating gives CASSLLASGVSYNEQFF.

This clone was counted only a few times. This rearrangement joins TRBV9 to TRBJ2-2; D remains ambiguous. The CDR3 contains 12 residues. V was pared by 4 bases and J by 5 bases, with 6 bases between. Germline assignment: CDR1 SGDLS and CDR2 YYNGEE. CDR3 residues: CASSPLTGELFF. CDR3 DNA sequence: TGTGCCAGCAGCCCCCTTACCGGGGAGCTGTTTTTT.

The CDR3, as DNA: TGTGCCTGGAGTGTACAAAGCGACAGCCGGAAGGGCCAGCAGTACTTC. Encoded protein: CAWSVQSDSRKGQQYF. V is TRBV30 and J is TRBJ2-7; a weak D match, TRBD1 (5 bases). Trimming took off 0 bases at V and 8 bases at J, with 23 bases between the two ends. The CDR3 consists of 16 residues. Germline loops: CDR1 GTSNPN, CDR2 SVGIG (reference sequence).

This clone was detected once. The chain links TRBV9 to TRBJ2-6; D gene uncertain. This CDR3 has 13 amino acids. The germline V gene has CDR1 SGDLS and CDR2 YYNGEE. Trimming took off 4 bases at V and 9 bases at J, with 11 bases between the two ends. CDR3 amino acids: CASSPWALNVLTF. The CDR3 nucleotides are TGTGCCAGCAGCCCATGGGCCCTCAACGTCCTGACTTTC.

The V gene is TRBV5-1, the J gene TRBJ1-1, with unresolved D. Trimming removed 5 bases from V and 4 bases from J, with 12 bases in between. The CDR3 sequence is 13 residues long. From germline, CDR1 is SGHRS and CDR2 YFSETQ. The CDR3 bases are TGCGCCAGCAGACCAACAGAGTCCACTGAAGCTTTCTTT. This translates into CASRPTESTEAFF.

The rearrangement links TRBV7-2 to TRBJ2-3; D not certain. V lost 5 bases to trimming and J lost 4 bases, with 10 bases between them. Germline V gene data show CDR1 as SGHTA and CDR2 as FQGNSA. The CDR3 is 13 amino acids. The CDR3 bases are TGTGCCAGCAGCACCCGACTTTCAGATACGCAGTATTTT. Its translation: CASSTRLSDTQYF.